The clone carrying this TCR beta chain was seen a handful of times. Its antigen remains unidentified. The germline gives CDR1 SNHLY, CDR2 FYNNEI. The CDR3 runs 15 residues. Trimming cost V 6 bases and J 4 bases, with 16 bases left between them. The data were taken from a study of T cells in Graves' hyperthyroidism and ophthalmopathy. Study-level findings and limits: In the blood, most expanded thyroid clonotypes above 0.001 appeared as well.

It was uncontrolled infection, other autoimmune disease, pregnancy or lactation that excluded patients. Based on clinical symptoms, serum thyroxine and TRAb, thyroid ultrasound and orbital computed tomography, diagnoses were reached. Amplified TCR beta CDR3 regions derived from RNA transcripts. TCR CDR3 regions were first amplified by RT-PCR with HTBI primers. MiXCR, applied by TCRdb to the multiplex PCR reads, yields one record per CDR3 protein. The table lists 450,000 to 700,000 distinct CDR3 sequences, approximately 44% of them singletons. The TCR was taken from an adult woman with Graves' disease, either hyperthyroidism or ophthalmopathy (not recorded which). The V and J genes are TRBV2 and TRBJ1-5; D perhaps matches TRBD1 (5 bases). Material for sequencing was peripheral blood or thyroid tissue (not recorded which). The CDR3 DNA is TGTGCCAGCAGCCAAGCTTCAGGGACTAATCAGCCCCAGCATTTT. This translates into CASSQASGTNQPQHF.